Described below is a single T cell receptor beta chain sequence and its context. Study processing details: Estimates of nucleated cell counts were drawn from the amplification of reference gene primers. Assay used: immunoSEQ multiplex PCR; TCRdb lists only in-frame clones, some missing. That table is the source of V, J and clone size, and D and trimming were worked out from the DNA. Counted here are approximately 310,000 clones, roughly 85% occurring once; the ten biggest clones make up around 2%. The source of the sample is a study of blood T cell repertoires in COVID-19. Study-wide background: Material from acute and convalescent COVID-19 was sourced from the United States, Italy and Spain. T cells, B-cell-depleted T cells, or PBMCs supplied cDNA or gDNA.

This receptor was obtained from a woman aged 25-40 years who had been exposed to COVID-19. The sample consisted of PBMCs or T cells enriched from blood (not recorded which).

CDR3: CASSPRGLEEKLFF. DNA for the CDR3: TGTGCCAGCTCACCAAGGGGGCTTGAGGAAAAACTGTTTTTT. This chain connects TRBV18 to TRBJ1-4; 7 bases map to TRBD1. The CDR3 has 14 residues. CDR1 is KGHSH, CDR2 LQKENI, per germline. The V and J ends lost 2 bases and 8 bases, in that order; junction bases with no gene match: 5. Complete variable domain (other parts from reference TRBV18 and TRBJ1-4): NAGVMQNPRHLVRRRGQEARLRCSPMKGHSHVYWYRQLPEEGLKFMVYLQKENIIDESGMPKERFSAEFPKEGPSILRIQQVVRGDSAAYFCASSPRGLEEKLFFGSGTQLSVL.